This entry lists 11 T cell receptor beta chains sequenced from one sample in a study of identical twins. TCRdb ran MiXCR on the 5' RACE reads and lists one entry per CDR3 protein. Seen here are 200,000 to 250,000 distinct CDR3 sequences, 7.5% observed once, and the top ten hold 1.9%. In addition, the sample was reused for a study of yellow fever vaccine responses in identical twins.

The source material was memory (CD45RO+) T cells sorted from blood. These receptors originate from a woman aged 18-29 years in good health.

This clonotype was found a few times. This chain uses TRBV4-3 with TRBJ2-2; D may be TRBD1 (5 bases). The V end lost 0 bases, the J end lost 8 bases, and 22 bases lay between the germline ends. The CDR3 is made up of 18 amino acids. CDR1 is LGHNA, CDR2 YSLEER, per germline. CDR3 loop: CASSQDPFRVTMGGELFF. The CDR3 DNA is TGCGCCAGCAGCCAAGATCCCTTCAGGGTTACCATGGGGGGGGAGCTGTTTTTT.

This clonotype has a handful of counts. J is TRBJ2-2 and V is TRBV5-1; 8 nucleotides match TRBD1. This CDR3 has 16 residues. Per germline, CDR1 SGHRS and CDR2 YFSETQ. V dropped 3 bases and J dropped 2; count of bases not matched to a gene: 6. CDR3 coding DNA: TGCGCCAGCAGCTATATCGGACAGGGTAACACCGGGGAGCTGTTTTTT. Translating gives CASSYIGQGNTGELFF.

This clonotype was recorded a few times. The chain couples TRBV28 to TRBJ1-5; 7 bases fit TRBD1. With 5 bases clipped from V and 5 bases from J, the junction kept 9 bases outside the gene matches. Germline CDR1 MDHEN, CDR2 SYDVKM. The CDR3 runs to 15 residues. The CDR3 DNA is TGTGCCAGCAGTGCCTTGGACAGGACCCATCAGCCCCAGCATTTT. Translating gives CASSALDRTHQPQHF. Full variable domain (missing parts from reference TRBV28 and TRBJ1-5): DVKVTQSSRYLVKRTGEKVFLECVQDMDHENMFWYRQDPGLGLRLIYFSYDVKMKEKGDIPEGYSVSREKKERFSLILESASTNQTSMYLCASSALDRTHQPQHFGDGTRLSIL.

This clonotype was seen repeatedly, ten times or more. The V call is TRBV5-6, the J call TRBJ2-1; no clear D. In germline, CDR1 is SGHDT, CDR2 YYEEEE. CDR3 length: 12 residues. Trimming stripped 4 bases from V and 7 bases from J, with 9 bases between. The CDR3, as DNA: TGTGCCAGCAGCCAAAACGGGAATGAGCAGTTCTTC. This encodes CASSQNGNEQFF.

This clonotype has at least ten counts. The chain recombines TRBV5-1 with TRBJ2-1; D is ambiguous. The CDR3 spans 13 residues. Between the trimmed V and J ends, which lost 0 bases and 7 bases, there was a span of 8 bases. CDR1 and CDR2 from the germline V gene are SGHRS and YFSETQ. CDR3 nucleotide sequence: TGCGCCAGCAGCTTGGGGGTGACTAATGAGCAGTTCTTC. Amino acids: CASSLGVTNEQFF.

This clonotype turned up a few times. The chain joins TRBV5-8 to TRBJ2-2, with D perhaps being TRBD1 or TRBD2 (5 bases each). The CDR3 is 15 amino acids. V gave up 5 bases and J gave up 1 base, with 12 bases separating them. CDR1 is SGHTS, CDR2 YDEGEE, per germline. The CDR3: CASRGRGLNTGELFF. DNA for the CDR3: TGTGCCAGCAGGGGACGGGGTTTGAACACCGGGGAGCTGTTTTTT.

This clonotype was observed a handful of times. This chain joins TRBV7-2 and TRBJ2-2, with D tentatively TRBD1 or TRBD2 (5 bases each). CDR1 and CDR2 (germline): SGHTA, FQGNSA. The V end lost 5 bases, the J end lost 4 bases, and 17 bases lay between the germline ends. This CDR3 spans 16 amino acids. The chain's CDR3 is CASSLEGGQITGELFF. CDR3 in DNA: TGTGCCAGCAGCCTAGAGGGTGGACAAATCACCGGGGAGCTGTTTTTT.

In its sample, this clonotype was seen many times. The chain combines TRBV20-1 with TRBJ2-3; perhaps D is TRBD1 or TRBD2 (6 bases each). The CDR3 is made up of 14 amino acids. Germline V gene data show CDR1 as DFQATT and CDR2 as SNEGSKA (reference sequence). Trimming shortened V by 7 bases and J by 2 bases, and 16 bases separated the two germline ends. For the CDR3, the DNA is TGCAGTGTCGGGGGCCCATTCAACACAGATACGCAGTATTTT. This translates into CSVGGPFNTDTQYF.

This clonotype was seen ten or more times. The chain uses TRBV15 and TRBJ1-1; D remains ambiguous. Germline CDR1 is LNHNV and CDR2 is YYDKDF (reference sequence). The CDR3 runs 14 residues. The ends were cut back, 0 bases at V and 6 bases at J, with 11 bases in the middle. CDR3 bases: TGTGCCACCAGCAGAGATGTCGGGGTCGCTGAAGCTTTCTTT. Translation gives CATSRDVGVAEAFF.

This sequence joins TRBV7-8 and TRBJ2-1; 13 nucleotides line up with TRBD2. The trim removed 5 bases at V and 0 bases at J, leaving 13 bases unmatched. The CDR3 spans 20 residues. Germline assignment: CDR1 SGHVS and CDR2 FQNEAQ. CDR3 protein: CASSNPKGLAGKSSYNEQFF. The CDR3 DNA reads TGTGCCAGCAGCAACCCGAAGGGACTAGCGGGAAAGAGCTCCTACAATGAGCAGTTCTTC.

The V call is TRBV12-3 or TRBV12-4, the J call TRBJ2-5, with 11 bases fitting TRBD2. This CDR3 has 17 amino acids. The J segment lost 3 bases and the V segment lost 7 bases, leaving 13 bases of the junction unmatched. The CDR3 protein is CASTQNGGLAAKETQYF. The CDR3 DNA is TGTGCCAGCACCCAAAATGGGGGACTAGCGGCAAAAGAGACCCAGTACTTC.